Here is one T cell receptor beta chain with its context. The antigen remains unidentified. These data originate in a study of brain T cells in children with intractable seizures. Sequencing was limited to surgery cases with top T cell transcript signatures in brain tissue. Patients received at least one anti-epileptic drug before surgery. Clones were read by immunoSEQ multiplex PCR, and TCRdb kept only the in-frame ones, dropping some. The table has under 150,000 clones, under 95% seen once. Findings and limits, study-wide: Viral specificity was inferred only from CDR3 similarity; HCMV serostatus was unknown. Absence of clones before surgery may stem from lower sequencing depth.

V was pared by 5 bases and J by 5 bases, with 5 bases of the junction left unmatched. The CDR3 contains 13 residues. The origin of this receptor is a boy under two years old with hemimegalencephaly and intractable seizures. Sequencing was performed on peripheral blood, taken at surgery. The V gene is TRBV6-7, the J gene TRBJ1-2; 7 positions agree with TRBD1. TRBV6-7 is flagged as an ORF with uncertain function. The CDR3 spells CASSQGGAYGYTF. DNA of the CDR3: TGTGCCAGCAGTCAAGGGGGCGCTTATGGCTACACCTTC.